This record covers a single TCR beta chain. The target antigen is unknown. The CDR3 consists of 13 residues. Deletions cut 3 bases from V and 4 bases from J, with 10 bases between. Germline CDR1 SGHNT, CDR2 YENEEA. This specimen comes from a study of beta chain features in type 1 diabetes. Study details: Cell yields, gender and age were similar in healthy donors and patients. Across all samples, some 98 million sorted cells were examined. The study, taken as a whole, reports: Among all four CD4+ subsets, Type 1 diabetes patients had TCRB CDR3s that were moderately but significantly shorter. Patients' naive, central memory and Treg TCRB repertoires seemed closer to one another than those of healthy donors.

The whole isolated RNA underwent reverse transcription, so sequencing captured expressed TCRB transcripts. Only in-frame clones appear in the TCRdb table, and some are missing; sequencing was by immunoSEQ multiplex PCR. Of hundreds of thousands of clones listed, roughly 13% are singletons. Sequencing was carried out using naive CD4+ T cells from blood. The genes are TRBV11-3 and TRBJ2-7; D may match TRBD1 or TRBD2 (5 bases each). The sequence came from a man aged 18 to 35 with type 1 diabetes. CDR3 DNA: TGTGCCAGCAGCTTTAACGGGGCTTACGAGCAGTACTTC. This encodes CASSFNGAYEQYF. Full variable domain (missing parts from reference TRBV11-3 and TRBJ2-7): EAGVVQSPRYKIIEKKQPVAFWCNPISGHNTLYWYLQNLGQGPELLIRYENEEAVDDSQLPKDRFSAERLKGVDSTLKIQPAELGDSAVYLCASSFNGAYEQYFGPGTRLTVT.